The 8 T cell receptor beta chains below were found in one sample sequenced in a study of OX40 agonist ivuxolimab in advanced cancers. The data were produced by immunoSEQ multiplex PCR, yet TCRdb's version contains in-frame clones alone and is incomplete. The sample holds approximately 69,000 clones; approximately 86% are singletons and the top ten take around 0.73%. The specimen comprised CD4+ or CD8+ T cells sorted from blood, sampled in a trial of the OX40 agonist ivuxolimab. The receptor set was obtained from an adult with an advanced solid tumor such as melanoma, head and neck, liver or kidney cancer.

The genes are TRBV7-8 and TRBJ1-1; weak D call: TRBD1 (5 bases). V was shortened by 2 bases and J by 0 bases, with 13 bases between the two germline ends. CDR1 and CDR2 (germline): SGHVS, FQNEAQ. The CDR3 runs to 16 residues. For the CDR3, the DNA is TGTGCCAGCAGCTTAACTCCGGGACCAATGAACACTGAAGCTTTCTTT. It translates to CASSLTPGPMNTEAFF.

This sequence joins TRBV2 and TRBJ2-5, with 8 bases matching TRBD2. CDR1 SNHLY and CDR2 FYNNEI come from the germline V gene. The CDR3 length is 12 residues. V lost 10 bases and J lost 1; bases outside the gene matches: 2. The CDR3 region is CAIAGLQETQYF. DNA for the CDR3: TGTGCCATAGCGGGGCTCCAAGAGACCCAGTACTTC.

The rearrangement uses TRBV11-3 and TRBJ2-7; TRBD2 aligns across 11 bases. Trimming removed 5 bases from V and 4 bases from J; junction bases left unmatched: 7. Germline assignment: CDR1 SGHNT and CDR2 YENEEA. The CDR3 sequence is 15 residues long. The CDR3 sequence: CASSPGASGGYEQYF. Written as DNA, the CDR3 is TGTGCCAGCAGCCCAGGCGCTAGCGGGGGGTACGAGCAGTACTTC. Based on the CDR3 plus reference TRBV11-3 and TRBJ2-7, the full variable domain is EAGVVQSPRYKIIEKKQPVAFWCNPISGHNTLYWYLQNLGQGPELLIRYENEEAVDDSQLPKDRFSAERLKGVDSTLKIQPAELGDSAVYLCASSPGASGGYEQYFGPGTRLTVT.

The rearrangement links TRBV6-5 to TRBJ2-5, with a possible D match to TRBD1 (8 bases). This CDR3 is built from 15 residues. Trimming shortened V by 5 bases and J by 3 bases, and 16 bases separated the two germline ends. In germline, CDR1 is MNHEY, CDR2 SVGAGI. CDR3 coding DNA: TGTGCCAGCAGTCGACGGACAGGGAGGGAAGAGACCCAGTACTTC. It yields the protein CASSRRTGREETQYF.

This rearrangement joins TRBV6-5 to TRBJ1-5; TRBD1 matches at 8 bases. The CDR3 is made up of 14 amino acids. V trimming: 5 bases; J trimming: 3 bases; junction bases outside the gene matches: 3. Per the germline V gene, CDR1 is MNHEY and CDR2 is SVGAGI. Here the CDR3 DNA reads TGTGCCAGCAGTAGGGACAGGCTCAATCAGCCCCAGCATTTT. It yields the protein CASSRDRLNQPQHF.

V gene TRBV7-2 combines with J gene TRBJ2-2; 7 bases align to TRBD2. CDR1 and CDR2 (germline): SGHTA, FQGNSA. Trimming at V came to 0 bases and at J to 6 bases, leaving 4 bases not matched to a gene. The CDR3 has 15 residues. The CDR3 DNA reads TGTGCCAGCAGCTTAGCCCTTGGACTAGCCGGGGAGCTGTTTTTT. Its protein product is CASSLALGLAGELFF.

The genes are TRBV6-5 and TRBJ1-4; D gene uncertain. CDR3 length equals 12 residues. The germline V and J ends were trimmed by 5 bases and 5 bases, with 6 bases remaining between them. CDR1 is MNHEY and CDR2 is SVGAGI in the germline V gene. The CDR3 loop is CASSPSNEKLFF. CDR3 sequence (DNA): TGTGCCAGCAGTCCATCAAATGAAAAACTGTTTTTT.

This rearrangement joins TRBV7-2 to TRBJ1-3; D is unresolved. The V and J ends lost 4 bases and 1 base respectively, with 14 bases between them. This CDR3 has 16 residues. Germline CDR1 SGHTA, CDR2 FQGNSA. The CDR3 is CASSYLGRNSGNTIYF. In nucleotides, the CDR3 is TGTGCCAGCAGCTACTTGGGGAGAAATTCTGGAAACACCATATATTTT.